In this sample, the clone carrying this T cell receptor beta chain turned up a few times. Profiling relied on immunoSEQ multiplex PCR, and the TCRdb table lists in-frame clones only, not all of them. The sample lists around 88,000 clones, around 80% occurring once. The data originate from a study of blood T cell repertoires in COVID-19. With 2 bases clipped from V and 1 base from J, the junction kept 2 bases outside the gene matches. The CDR3 has 14 amino acids. From germline, CDR1 is SGHRS and CDR2 YFSETQ. The sequence was collected from a man aged 45 to 65 who had recovered from COVID-19. The V call is TRBV5-1, the J call TRBJ2-5; TRBD1 aligns across 7 bases. Sequenced material: peripheral blood. CDR3 loop: CASSFPGGQETQYF. The DNA for the CDR3 is TGCGCCAGCAGCTTTCCAGGGGGCCAAGAGACCCAGTACTTC. The full variable domain, its missing parts supplied by reference TRBV5-1 and TRBJ2-5, is KAGVTQTPRYLIKTRGQQVTLSCSPISGHRSVSWYQQTPGQGLQFLFEYFSETQRNKGNFPGRFSGRQFSNSRSEMNVSTLELGDSALYLCASSFPGGQETQYFGPGTRLLVL.